A selection of T cell receptor beta chains follows, all from one sample in a study of blood T cell repertoires in COVID-19. Profiled with immunoSEQ multiplex PCR; TCRdb holds only in-frame clones, not every one. The table shows 250,000 or so clones, with roughly 81% occurring only once. The sample comprised peripheral blood. The receptor source for this set is a man in his forties or fifties with acute or convalescent COVID-19. CDR3s include the opening cysteine and the closing phenylalanine or tryptophan. The order of the fields is CDR3 length, D gene, J gene, V gene, clone size, CDR3 protein, CDR3 DNA. The D gene is left open where the match is weak. Where a row states a size, it is once, few, many or the class of an expanded clone; other rows omit it.

>15|TRBD1|TRBJ1-3|TRBV27|.
CASSLQGALGNTIYF
TGTGCCAGCAGTCTACAGGGGGCCCTCGGAAACACCATATATTTT
>12|.|TRBJ1-2|TRBV28|.
CASSEIDYGYTF
TGTGCCAGCAGCGAAATAGACTATGGCTACACCTTC
>13|TRBD1|TRBJ1-1|TRBV11-2|few
CASSFTGGTEAFF
TGTGCCAGCAGCTTTACAGGGGGGACTGAAGCTTTCTTT
>17|.|TRBJ1-2|TRBV27|.
CASSLTHAGASTHGYTF
TGTGCCAGCAGTTTAACCCACGCGGGGGCGAGTACCCATGGCTACACCTTC
>14|TRBD1|TRBJ2-1|TRBV30|few
CAWSPGGSYNEQFF
TGTGCCTGGAGCCCAGGGGGCTCCTACAATGAGCAGTTCTTC
>14|.|TRBJ1-2|TRBV21-1|.
CASSKPGTEDGYTF
TGTGCCAGCAGCAAACCCGGGACAGAGGATGGCTACACCTTC
>16|TRBD1|TRBJ2-7|TRBV5-1|few
CASSRTGGAYWYEQYF
TGCGCCAGCAGCCGGACAGGGGGCGCGTACTGGTACGAGCAGTACTTC
>15|TRBD1|TRBJ1-2|TRBV19|few
CASSTGQGIGYGYTF
TGTGCCAGTAGTACCGGACAGGGAATTGGGTATGGCTACACCTTC
>14|.|TRBJ1-1|TRBV5-1|.
CASQLQASNTEAFF
TGCGCCAGTCAACTACAGGCATCGAACACTGAAGCTTTCTTT
>12|.|TRBJ2-5|TRBV2|.
CAGLQGRETQYF
TGTGCCGGGTTACAGGGTCGGGAGACCCAGTACTTC
>14|.|TRBJ2-7|TRBV3-1/TRBV3-2|.
CASSLRTVSYEQYF
TGTGCCAGCAGCCTCCGGACAGTATCCTACGAGCAGTACTTC
>14|TRBD1|TRBJ2-7|TRBV19|.
CASSILDRAYEQYF
TGTGCCAGTAGTATCTTGGACAGGGCCTACGAGCAGTACTTC
>14|.|TRBJ1-1|TRBV3-1/TRBV3-2|.
CASRRRGGGTEAFF
TGTGCCAGCAGACGGAGGGGCGGAGGGACTGAAGCTTTCTTT
>15|TRBD2|TRBJ2-1|TRBV4-1|.
CASSLLSSGVGEQFF
TGCGCCAGCTCGCTCCTTTCCAGCGGGGTTGGTGAGCAGTTCTTC
>15|.|TRBJ1-6|TRBV7-9|once
CAGSSQGIYNSPLHF
TGTGCCGGCAGCTCACAGGGAATCTATAATTCACCCCTCCACTTT
>18|.|TRBJ1-5|TRBV28|.
CASSFFRGQGGGNQPQHF
TGTGCCAGCAGTTTTTTCCGGGGTCAGGGCGGAGGGAATCAGCCCCAGCATTTT
>13|.|TRBJ2-7|TRBV29-1|.
CSARLPQNYEQYF
TGCAGCGCCCGTCTTCCACAGAACTACGAGCAGTACTTC
>16|TRBD1|TRBJ1-2|TRBV27|.
CASSYDRAIDYYGYTF
TGTGCCAGCAGTTATGACAGGGCTATTGATTACTATGGCTACACCTTC
>15|TRBD1|TRBJ2-7|TRBV13|.
CASSPDRASSYEQYF
TGTGCCAGCAGCCCTGACAGGGCTAGCTCCTACGAGCAGTACTTC
>15|TRBD1|TRBJ1-1|TRBV6-4|.
CASRGTGVMNTEAFF
TGTGCCAGCAGGGGGACAGGGGTAATGAACACTGAAGCTTTCTTT
>12|.|TRBJ2-1|TRBV24-1|once
CATSPRGDEQFF
TGTGCCACCTCCCCCAGGGGCGATGAGCAGTTCTTC
>15|TRBD1|TRBJ1-5|TRBV3-1/TRBV3-2|.
CASSQGTGGHQPQHF
TGTGCCAGCAGCCAAGGGACAGGTGGGCATCAGCCCCAGCATTTT
>14|.|TRBJ1-2|TRBV9|.
CASSPGSRGSGYTF
TGTGCCAGCAGCCCCGGGAGTCGGGGGTCGGGCTACACCTTC
>13|TRBD1|TRBJ1-5|TRBV6-5|.
CAVGTGGGQPQHF
TGTGCCGTGGGGACAGGGGGCGGTCAGCCCCAGCATTTT
>16|.|TRBJ2-1|TRBV6-4|.
CASSARSGTTLHEQFF
TGTGCCAGCAGTGCCAGAAGCGGAACCACCCTCCATGAGCAGTTCTTC
>13|.|TRBJ1-1|TRBV3-1/TRBV3-2|.
CASSMTKLGEAFF
TGTGCCAGCAGTATGACTAAGTTGGGTGAAGCTTTCTTT
>11|.|TRBJ2-3|TRBV6-5|.
CASRVRDTQYF
TGTGCCAGCAGGGTCCGGGATACGCAGTATTTT
>14|.|TRBJ2-1|TRBV7-3|.
CASSLNRDAHEQFF
TGTGCCAGCAGCTTGAACAGGGATGCCCATGAGCAGTTCTTC
>15|.|TRBJ2-1|TRBV19|.
CASSIGQRIGDEQFF
TGTGCCAGTAGTATAGGACAGCGCATCGGCGATGAGCAGTTCTTC
>15|TRBD2|TRBJ2-3|TRBV15|.
CATSPGLAETDTQYF
TGTGCCACCAGCCCAGGACTAGCGGAAACAGATACGCAGTATTTT
>16|.|TRBJ2-2|TRBV9|.
CASSARQEPNTGELFF
TGTGCCAGCAGCGCCAGACAGGAACCGAACACCGGGGAGCTGTTTTTT
>14|.|TRBJ1-3|TRBV7-8|few
CASSSTGSGNTIYF
TGTGCCAGCAGCTCTACAGGGTCTGGAAACACCATATATTTT
>14|.|TRBJ2-2|TRBV11-3|once
CATIGAGLTGELFF
TGTGCCACCATAGGGGCAGGATTAACCGGGGAGCTGTTTTTT
>15|.|TRBJ1-2|TRBV7-9|.
CASSDRQDPNYGYTF
TGTGCCAGCAGCGATCGACAGGACCCTAACTATGGCTACACCTTC
>15|.|TRBJ2-7|TRBV13|few
CASSLRKGSADEQYF
TGTGCCAGCAGCTTAAGGAAAGGGAGCGCGGACGAGCAGTACTTC
>12|.|TRBJ1-2|TRBV28|.
CASSLLDRDYTF
TGTGCCAGCAGTTTACTGGACAGAGACTACACCTTC